What follows is one T cell receptor (beta chain) and its context. Antigen: not known. The data stem from a study of shared clonotypes between healthy human individuals. Those who donated were healthy HIV-negative adults, with no recent acute infections or vaccinations reported. Only in-frame clones appear in the TCRdb table, and some are missing; sequencing was by immunoSEQ multiplex PCR. The sample consists of under 650,000 clones, about 95% of them appearing once. V was cut by 3 bases and J by 6 bases, with 13 bases left in between. Germline V lookup: CDR1 LGHNA, CDR2 YNFKEQ. The CDR3 length is 14 residues. Whole-study findings and limits: Rarefaction analysis demonstrated incomplete sorted-subset sequencing notwithstanding large depth. Limited genetic and exposure-history diversity came from having few donors.

The receptor comes from a woman under 40 in good health. The sequenced material came from naive CD4+ T cells sorted from blood. Indicated subset: CD45RA+ positively selected. The chain combines TRBV4-2 with TRBJ2-3; no clear D gene. CDR3 sequence reads: CASSQTTAGDTQYF. DNA for the CDR3: TGTGCCAGCAGCCAGACCACCGCCGGGGATACGCAGTATTTT.